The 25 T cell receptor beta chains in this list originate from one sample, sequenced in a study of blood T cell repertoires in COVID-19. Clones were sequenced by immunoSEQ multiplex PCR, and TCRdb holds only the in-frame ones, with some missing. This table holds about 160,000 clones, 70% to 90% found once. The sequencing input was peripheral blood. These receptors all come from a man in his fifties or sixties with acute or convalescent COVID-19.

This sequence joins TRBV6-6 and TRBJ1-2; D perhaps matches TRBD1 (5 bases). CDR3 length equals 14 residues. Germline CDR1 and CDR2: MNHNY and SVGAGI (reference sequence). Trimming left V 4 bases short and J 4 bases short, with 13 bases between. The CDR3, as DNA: TGTGCCAGCAGTTCCGAAACAGGAATCTATGGCTACACCTTC. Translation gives CASSSETGIYGYTF.

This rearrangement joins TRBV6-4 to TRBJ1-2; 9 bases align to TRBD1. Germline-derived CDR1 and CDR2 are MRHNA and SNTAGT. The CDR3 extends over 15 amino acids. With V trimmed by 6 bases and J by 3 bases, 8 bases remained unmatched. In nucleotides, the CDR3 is TGTGCCAGCAGGGCCCAGGACAGGGGCGACTATGGCTACACCTTC. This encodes CASRAQDRGDYGYTF.

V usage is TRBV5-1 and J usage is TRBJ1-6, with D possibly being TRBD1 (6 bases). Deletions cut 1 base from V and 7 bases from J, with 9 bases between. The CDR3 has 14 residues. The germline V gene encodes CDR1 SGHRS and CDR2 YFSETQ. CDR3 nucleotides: TGCGCCAGCAGCTTGCAGGGGCCCAATTCACCCCTCCACTTT. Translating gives CASSLQGPNSPLHF.

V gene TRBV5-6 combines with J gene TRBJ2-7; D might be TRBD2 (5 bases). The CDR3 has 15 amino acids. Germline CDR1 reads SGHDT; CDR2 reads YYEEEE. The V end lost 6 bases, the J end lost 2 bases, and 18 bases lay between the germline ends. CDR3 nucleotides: TGTGCCAGCACCTTTACGGCGCGGGTTGCCTACGAGCAGTACTTC. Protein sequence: CASTFTARVAYEQYF.

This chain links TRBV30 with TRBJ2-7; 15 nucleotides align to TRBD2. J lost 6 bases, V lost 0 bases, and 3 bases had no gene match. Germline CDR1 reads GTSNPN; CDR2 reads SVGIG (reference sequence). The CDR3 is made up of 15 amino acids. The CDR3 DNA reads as TGTGCCTGGAGTGTGGGACTAGCGGGGGGCTTCGAGCAGTACTTC. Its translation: CAWSVGLAGGFEQYF. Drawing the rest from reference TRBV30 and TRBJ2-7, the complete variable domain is SQTIHQWPATLVQPVGSPLSLECTVEGTSNPNLYWYRQAAGRGLQLLFYSVGIGQISSEVPQNLSASRPQDRQFILSSKKLLLSDSGFYLCAWSVGLAGGFEQYFGPGTRLTVT.

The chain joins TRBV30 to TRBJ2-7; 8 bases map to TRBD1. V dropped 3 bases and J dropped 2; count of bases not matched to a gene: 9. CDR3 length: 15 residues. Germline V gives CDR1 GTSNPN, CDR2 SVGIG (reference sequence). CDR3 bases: TGTGCCTGGAGCGATGGACAGGGTCGAACCTACGAGCAGTACTTC. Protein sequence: CAWSDGQGRTYEQYF.

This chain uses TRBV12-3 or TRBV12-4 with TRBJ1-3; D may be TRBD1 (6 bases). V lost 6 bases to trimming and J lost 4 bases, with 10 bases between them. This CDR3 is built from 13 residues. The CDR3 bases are TGTGCCAGCAGCCGGACAGCAGGAAACACCATATATTTT. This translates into CASSRTAGNTIYF.

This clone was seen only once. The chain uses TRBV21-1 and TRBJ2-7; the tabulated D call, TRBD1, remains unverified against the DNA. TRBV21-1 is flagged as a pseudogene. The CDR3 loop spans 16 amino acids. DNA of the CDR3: TGTGCCAGCAGCCCGAGTTCAGGACACCGGAACTACGAGCAGTACTTC. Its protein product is CASSPSSGHRNYEQYF.

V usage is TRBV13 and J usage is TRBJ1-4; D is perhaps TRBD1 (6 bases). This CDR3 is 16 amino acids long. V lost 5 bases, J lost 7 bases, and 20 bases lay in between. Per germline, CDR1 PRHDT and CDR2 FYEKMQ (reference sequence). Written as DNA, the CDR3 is TGTGCCAGCAGCCCGACCCAGGGGAGGGAGGCTGAAAAACTGTTTTTT. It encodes CASSPTQGREAEKLFF. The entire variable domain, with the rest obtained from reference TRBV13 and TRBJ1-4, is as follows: AAGVIQSPRHLIKEKRETATLKCYPIPRHDTVYWYQQGPGQDPQFLISFYEKMQSDKGSIPDRFSAQQFSDYHSELNMSSLELGDSALYFCASSPTQGREAEKLFFGSGTQLSVL.

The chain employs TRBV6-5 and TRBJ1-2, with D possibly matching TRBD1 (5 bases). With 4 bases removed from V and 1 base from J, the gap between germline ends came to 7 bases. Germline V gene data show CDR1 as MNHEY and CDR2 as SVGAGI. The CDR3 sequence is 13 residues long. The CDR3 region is CASSLQVNYGYTF. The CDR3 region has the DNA TGTGCCAGCAGTTTACAGGTTAACTATGGCTACACCTTC.

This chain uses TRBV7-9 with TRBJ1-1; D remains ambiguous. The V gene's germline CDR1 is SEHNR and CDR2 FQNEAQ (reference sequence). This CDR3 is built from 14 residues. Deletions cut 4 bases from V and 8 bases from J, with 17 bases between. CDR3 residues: CASSSGETLGEAFF. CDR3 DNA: TGTGCCAGCAGCTCGGGAGAAACTCTAGGGGAAGCTTTCTTT.

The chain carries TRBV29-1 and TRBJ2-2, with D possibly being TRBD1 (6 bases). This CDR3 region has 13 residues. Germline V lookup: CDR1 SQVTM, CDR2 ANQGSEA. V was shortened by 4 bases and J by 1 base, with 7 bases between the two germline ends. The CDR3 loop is CSVGDKNTGELFF. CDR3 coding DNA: TGCAGCGTTGGGGACAAGAACACCGGGGAGCTGTTTTTT.

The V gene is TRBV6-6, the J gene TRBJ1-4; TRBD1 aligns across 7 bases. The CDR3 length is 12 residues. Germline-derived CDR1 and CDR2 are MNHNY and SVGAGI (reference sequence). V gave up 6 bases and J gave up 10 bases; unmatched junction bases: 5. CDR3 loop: CASRPQGGKLFF. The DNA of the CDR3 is TGTGCCAGCAGACCCCAGGGGGGAAAACTGTTTTTT.

CDR3 loop: CASSLVEMGPSGANVLTF. DNA for the CDR3: TGTGCCAGCAGCTTGGTCGAAATGGGCCCCTCTGGGGCCAACGTCCTGACTTTC. V gene TRBV5-6 combines with J gene TRBJ2-6; the D is unclear. The CDR3 is 18 residues long. Germline V gene data show CDR1 as SGHDT and CDR2 as YYEEEE. V lost 0 bases, J lost 0 bases, and 13 bases lay in between. The full variable domain, completed using reference TRBV5-6 and TRBJ2-6, is DAGVTQSPTHLIKTRGQQVTLRCSPKSGHDTVSWYQQALGQGPQFIFQYYEEEERQRGNFPDRFSGHQFPNYSSELNVNALLLGDSALYLCASSLVEMGPSGANVLTFGAGSRLTVL.

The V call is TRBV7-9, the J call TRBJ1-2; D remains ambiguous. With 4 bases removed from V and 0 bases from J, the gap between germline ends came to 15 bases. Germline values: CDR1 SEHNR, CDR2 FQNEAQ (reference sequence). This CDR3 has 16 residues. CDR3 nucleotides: TGTGCCAGCAGCTCCCACATGATGTTTTCTAACTATGGCTACACCTTC. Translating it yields CASSSHMMFSNYGYTF.

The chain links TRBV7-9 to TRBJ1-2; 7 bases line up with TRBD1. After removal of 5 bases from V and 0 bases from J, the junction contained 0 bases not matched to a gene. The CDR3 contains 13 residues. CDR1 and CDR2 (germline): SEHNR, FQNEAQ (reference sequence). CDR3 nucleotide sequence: TGTGCCAGCAGCACAGGGGCTAACTATGGCTACACCTTC. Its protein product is CASSTGANYGYTF.

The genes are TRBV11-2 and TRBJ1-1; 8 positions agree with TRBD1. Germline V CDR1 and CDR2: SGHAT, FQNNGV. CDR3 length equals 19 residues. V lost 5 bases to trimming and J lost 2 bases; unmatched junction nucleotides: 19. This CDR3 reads CASSVNLPGQGFGNTEAFF. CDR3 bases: TGTGCCAGCAGCGTTAATCTCCCTGGACAGGGTTTTGGCAACACTGAAGCTTTCTTT.

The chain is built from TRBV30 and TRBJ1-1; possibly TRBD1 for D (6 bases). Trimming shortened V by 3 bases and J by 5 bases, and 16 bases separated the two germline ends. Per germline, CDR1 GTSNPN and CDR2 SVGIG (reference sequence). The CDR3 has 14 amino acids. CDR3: CAWSNGGRWTEAFF. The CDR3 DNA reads TGTGCCTGGAGCAACGGGGGGCGTTGGACTGAAGCTTTCTTT.

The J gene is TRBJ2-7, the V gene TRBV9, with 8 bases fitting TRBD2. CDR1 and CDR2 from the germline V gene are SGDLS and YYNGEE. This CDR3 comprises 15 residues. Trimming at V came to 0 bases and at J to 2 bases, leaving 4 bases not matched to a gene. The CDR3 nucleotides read TGTGCCAGCAGCGTAGCACCGGGAGGGACCTACGAGCAGTACTTC. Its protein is CASSVAPGGTYEQYF.

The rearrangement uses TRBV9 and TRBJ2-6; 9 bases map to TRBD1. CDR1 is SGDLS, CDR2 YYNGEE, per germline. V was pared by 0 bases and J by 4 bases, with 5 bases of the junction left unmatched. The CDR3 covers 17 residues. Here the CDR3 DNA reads TGTGCCAGCAGCGTAGCGACAGGGGGTATGGGGGCCAACGTCCTGACTTTC. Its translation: CASSVATGGMGANVLTF. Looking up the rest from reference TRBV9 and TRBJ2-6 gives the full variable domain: DSGVTQTPKHLITATGQRVTLRCSPRSGDLSVYWYQQSLDQGLQFLIQYYNGEERAKGNILERFSAQQFPDLHSELNLSSLELGDSALYFCASSVATGGMGANVLTFGAGSRLTVL.

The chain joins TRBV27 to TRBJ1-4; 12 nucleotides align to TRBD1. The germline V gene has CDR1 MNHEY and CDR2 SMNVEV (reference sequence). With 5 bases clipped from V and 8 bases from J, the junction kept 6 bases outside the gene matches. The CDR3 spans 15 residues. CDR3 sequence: CASSTPGQGAEKLFF. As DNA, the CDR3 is TGTGCCAGCAGTACGCCGGGACAGGGGGCCGAAAAACTGTTTTTT. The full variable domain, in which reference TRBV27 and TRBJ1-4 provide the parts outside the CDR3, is EAQVTQNPRYLITVTGKKLTVTCSQNMNHEYMSWYRQDPGLGLRQIYYSMNVEVTDKGDVPEGYKVSRKEKRNFPLILESPSPNQTSLYFCASSTPGQGAEKLFFGSGTQLSVL.

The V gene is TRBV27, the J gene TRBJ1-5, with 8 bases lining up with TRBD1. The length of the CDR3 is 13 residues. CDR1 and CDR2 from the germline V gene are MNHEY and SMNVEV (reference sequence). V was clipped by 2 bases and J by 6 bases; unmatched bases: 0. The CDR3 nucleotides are TGTGCCAGCAGTTTACAGGGGGCTCAGCCCCAGCATTTT. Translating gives CASSLQGAQPQHF.

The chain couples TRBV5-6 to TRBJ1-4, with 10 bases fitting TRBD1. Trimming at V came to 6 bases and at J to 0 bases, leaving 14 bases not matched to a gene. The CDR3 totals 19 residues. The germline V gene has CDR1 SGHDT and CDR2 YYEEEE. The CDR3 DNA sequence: TGTGCCAGCACCCAGGCCCGGGACAGGGGTGGGTCAACTAATGAAAAACTGTTTTTT. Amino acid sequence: CASTQARDRGGSTNEKLFF.

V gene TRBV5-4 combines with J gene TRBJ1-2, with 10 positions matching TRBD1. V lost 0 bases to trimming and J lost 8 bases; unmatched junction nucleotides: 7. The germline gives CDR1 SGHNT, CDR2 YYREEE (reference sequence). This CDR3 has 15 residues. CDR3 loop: CASSLEGQGIGGYTF. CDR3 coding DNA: TGTGCCAGCAGCTTGGAGGGACAGGGGATTGGCGGCTACACCTTC.

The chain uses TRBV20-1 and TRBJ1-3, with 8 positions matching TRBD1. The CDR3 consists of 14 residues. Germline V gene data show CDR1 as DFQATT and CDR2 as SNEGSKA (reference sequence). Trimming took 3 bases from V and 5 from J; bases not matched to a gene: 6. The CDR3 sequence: CSASQGQGRNTIYF. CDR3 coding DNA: TGCAGTGCTAGTCAAGGACAGGGTCGAAACACCATATATTTT.